This TCR beta chain was obtained from a study of vaccination effects on CD4 cells after COVID-19. The CDR3 contains 13 residues. Per germline, CDR1 LGHDT and CDR2 YNNKEL (reference sequence). Trimming left V 7 bases short and J 4 bases short, with 11 bases between. Expansion with viral peptide pools was applied to antigen-specific CD4+ T cells by the ViraFEST assay prior to sequencing. Subsequent to a culture period of about ten days, CD4+ T cells were isolated. Each participant received a vaccine that was either BNT162b2 or mRNA-1273, given as two doses. Both day 3 and day 7 saw half the medium replaced with IL-2 medium. Repertoires were generated with immunoSEQ multiplex PCR, while TCRdb's copy carries only in-frame clones and drops some. The data show approximately 70,000 clones, roughly 76% seen once. Comments on this clone: Antigen: not known.

This chain uses TRBV3-1 (or the pseudogene TRBV3-2) with TRBJ2-1; D may be TRBD1 (6 bases). The sequence derives from a human donor who received a COVID-19 vaccine. The input for sequencing was CD4+ T cells from PBMCs cultured with HCoV-OC43 spike peptides, taken after COVID-19 vaccination. Indicated subset: HCoV-OC43 spike overlapping peptide pool stimulation. The CDR3 DNA sequence: TGTGCCAGCACCCACAGGGATTACAATGAGCAGTTCTTC. This sequence encodes CASTHRDYNEQFF.